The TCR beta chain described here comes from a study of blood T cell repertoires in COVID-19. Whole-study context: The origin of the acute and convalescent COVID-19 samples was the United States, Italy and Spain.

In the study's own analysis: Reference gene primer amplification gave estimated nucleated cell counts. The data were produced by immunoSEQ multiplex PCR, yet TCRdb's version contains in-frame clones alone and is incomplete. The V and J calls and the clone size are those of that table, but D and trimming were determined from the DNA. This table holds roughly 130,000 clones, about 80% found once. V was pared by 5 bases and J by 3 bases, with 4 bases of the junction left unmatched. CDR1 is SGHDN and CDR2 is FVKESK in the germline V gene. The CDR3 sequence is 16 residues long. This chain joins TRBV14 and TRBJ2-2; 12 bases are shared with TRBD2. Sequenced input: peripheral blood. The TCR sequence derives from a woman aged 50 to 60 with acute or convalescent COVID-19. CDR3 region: CASSVLAGGYTGELFF. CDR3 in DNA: TGTGCCAGCAGCGTTCTAGCGGGGGGGTACACCGGGGAGCTGTTTTTT.